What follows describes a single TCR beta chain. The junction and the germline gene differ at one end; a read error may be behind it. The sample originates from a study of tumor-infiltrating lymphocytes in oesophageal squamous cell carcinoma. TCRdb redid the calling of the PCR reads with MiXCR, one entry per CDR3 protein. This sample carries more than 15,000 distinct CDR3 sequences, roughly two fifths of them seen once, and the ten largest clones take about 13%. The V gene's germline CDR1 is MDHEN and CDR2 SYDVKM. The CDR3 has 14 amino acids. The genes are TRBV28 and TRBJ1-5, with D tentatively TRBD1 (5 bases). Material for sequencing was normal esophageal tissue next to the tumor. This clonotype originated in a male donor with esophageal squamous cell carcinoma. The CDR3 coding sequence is TGTGCCAGCAGTCGACGGCAGGGAAGTCAGCCCCGGCATTTT. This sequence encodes CASSRRQGSQPRHF.